Shown below are 11 T cell receptor beta chains from a single sample sequenced in a study of blood T cell repertoires in COVID-19. Only in-frame clones appear in the TCRdb table, and some are missing; sequencing was by immunoSEQ multiplex PCR. The sample records roughly 20,000 clones, about 88% being singletons. The sample consisted of peripheral blood. All receptors come from a human donor in a cohort sampled during active COVID-19.

CDR3 DNA sequence: TGCGCCAGCAGCCAAGATCGGACTGGACTAGCGGGAGGGGGGAATACGCAGTATTTT. Encoded protein: CASSQDRTGLAGGGNTQYF. The chain couples TRBV4-1 to TRBJ2-3; TRBD2 matches at 15 bases. V lost 0 bases, J lost 7 bases, and 11 bases stayed unmatched. Germline loops: CDR1 MGHRA, CDR2 YSYEKL. The CDR3 spans 19 residues.

This rearrangement joins TRBV7-2 to TRBJ2-1, with 9 bases matching TRBD2. The CDR3 totals 15 residues. The ends lost 2 bases at V and 5 bases at J; junction bases unmatched: 4. Germline V gives CDR1 SGHTA, CDR2 FQGNSA. The CDR3 nucleotides read TGTGCCAGCAGCTTAAGTAGCGGGAGACACAATGAGCAGTTCTTC. Translation: CASSLSSGRHNEQFF. Variable domain in full (rest from reference TRBV7-2 and TRBJ2-1): GAGVSQSPSNKVTEKGKDVELRCDPISGHTALYWYRQSLGQGLEFLIYFQGNSAPDKSGLPSDRFSAERTGGSVSTLTIQRTQQEDSAVYLCASSLSSGRHNEQFFGPGTRLTVL.

The chain is built from TRBV30 and TRBJ1-6; D may be TRBD1 (5 bases). Trimming pared 4 bases from V and 10 bases from J, leaving 20 bases between. CDR1 and CDR2 from the germline V gene are GTSNPN and SVGIG (reference sequence). The CDR3 totals 15 residues. The CDR3 is CAWKLGRGLGSPLHF. CDR3 nucleotide sequence: TGTGCCTGGAAGCTCGGGAGGGGACTAGGCTCACCCCTCCACTTT.

The rearrangement uses TRBV27 and TRBJ1-4; 8 nucleotides match TRBD1. The CDR3 spans 15 residues. Germline trimming cut 6 bases from V and 11 bases from J; bases unmatched to any gene: 14. Germline V gene data show CDR1 as MNHEY and CDR2 as SMNVEV (reference sequence). Here the CDR3 reads CASSSPQGANSKLFF. The CDR3 DNA is TGTGCCAGCAGCTCCCCCCAGGGGGCTAATTCGAAACTGTTTTTT. Based on the CDR3 plus reference TRBV27 and TRBJ1-4, the full variable domain is EAQVTQNPRYLITVTGKKLTVTCSQNMNHEYMSWYRQDPGLGLRQIYYSMNVEVTDKGDVPEGYKVSRKEKRNFPLILESPSPNQTSLYFCASSSPQGANSKLFFGSGTQLSVL.

The gene calls are TRBV29-1 and TRBJ2-1, with TRBD2 matching over 8 bases. Looked up from germline, CDR1 is SQVTM and CDR2 is ANQGSEA. J was trimmed by 7 bases and V by 7 bases; bases with no gene match: 15. This CDR3 has 15 amino acids. The CDR3 is CSAPEAGGTGNEQFF. As DNA, the CDR3 is TGCAGCGCCCCCGAGGCGGGAGGAACGGGGAATGAGCAGTTCTTC.

V gene TRBV5-1 combines with J gene TRBJ2-2; D is unclear. This CDR3 is 15 amino acids long. CDR1 is SGHRS, CDR2 YFSETQ, per germline. V was shortened by 4 bases and J by 4 bases, with 14 bases between the two germline ends. CDR3 coding DNA: TGCGCCAGCAGCCCACGGGTGGAAGCCACCGGGGAGCTGTTTTTT. It encodes CASSPRVEATGELFF.

The V gene is TRBV7-6, the J gene TRBJ2-2; 11 nucleotides align to TRBD1. The CDR3 runs to 15 residues. Germline values: CDR1 SGHVS, CDR2 FNYEAQ. Trimming took 5 bases from V and 2 from J; bases not matched to a gene: 1. The CDR3 loop reads CASSGQGANTGELFF. The CDR3 coding sequence is TGTGCCAGCAGCGGACAGGGGGCAAACACCGGGGAGCTGTTTTTT. Using reference TRBV7-6 and TRBJ2-2 for the parts outside the CDR3, the full variable domain is GAGVSQSPRYKVTKRGQDVALRCDPISGHVSLYWYRQALGQGPEFLTYFNYEAQQDKSGLPNDRFSAERPEGSISTLTIQRTEQRDSAMYRCASSGQGANTGELFFGEGSRLTVL.

This rearrangement joins TRBV10-3 to TRBJ1-1, with D perhaps matching TRBD1 (6 bases). CDR1 ENHRY and CDR2 SYGVKD come from the germline V gene. V lost 10 bases, J lost 2 bases, and 17 bases lay in between. This CDR3 has 14 amino acids. CDR3 bases: TGTGCCACCCAGTTGGGGGCCTCTAACACTGAAGCTTTCTTT. Its translation is CATQLGASNTEAFF.

This clone showed up just a few times. The chain recombines TRBV6-4 with TRBJ2-2; TRBD2 matches 7 bases. Germline loops: CDR1 MRHNA, CDR2 SNTAGT. V dropped 4 bases and J dropped 4; count of bases not matched to a gene: 3. The CDR3 has 14 amino acids. CDR3 amino acids: CASSVREITGELFF. CDR3 sequence (DNA): TGTGCCAGCAGTGTGCGGGAGATCACCGGGGAGCTGTTTTTT.

The chain is built from TRBV3-1 (or the pseudogene TRBV3-2) and TRBJ1-3; 7 positions match TRBD1. J was trimmed by 0 bases and V by 2 bases; bases with no gene match: 1. The CDR3 consists of 15 residues. The germline V gene has CDR1 LGHDT and CDR2 YNNKEL (reference sequence). CDR3 in amino acids: CASSQTGDSGNTIYF. The CDR3, as DNA: TGTGCCAGCAGCCAAACAGGGGACTCTGGAAACACCATATATTTT.

This chain uses TRBV28 with TRBJ1-4; the D is unclear. The CDR3 has 14 residues. In germline, CDR1 is MDHEN, CDR2 SYDVKM. V gave up 4 bases and J gave up 0 bases, with 6 bases separating them. The CDR3 DNA is TGTGCCAGCAGTTCCCTAACAACTAATGAAAAACTGTTTTTT. Amino acids: CASSSLTTNEKLFF.